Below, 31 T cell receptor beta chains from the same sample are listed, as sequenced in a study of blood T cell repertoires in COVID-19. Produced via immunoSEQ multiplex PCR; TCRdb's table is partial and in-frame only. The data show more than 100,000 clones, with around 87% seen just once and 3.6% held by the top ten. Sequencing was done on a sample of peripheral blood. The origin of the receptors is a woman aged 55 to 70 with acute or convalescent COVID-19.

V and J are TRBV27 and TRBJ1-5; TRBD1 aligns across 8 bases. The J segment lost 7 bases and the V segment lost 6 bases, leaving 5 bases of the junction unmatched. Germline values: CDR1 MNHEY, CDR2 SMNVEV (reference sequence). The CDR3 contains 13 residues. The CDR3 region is CASSSGGWQPQHF. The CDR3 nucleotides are TGTGCCAGCAGCTCAGGGGGCTGGCAGCCCCAGCATTTT.

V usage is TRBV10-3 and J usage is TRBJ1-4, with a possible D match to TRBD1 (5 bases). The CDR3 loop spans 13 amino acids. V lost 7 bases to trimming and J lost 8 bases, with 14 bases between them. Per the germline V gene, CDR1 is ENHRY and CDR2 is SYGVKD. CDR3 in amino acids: CAITPGLGEKLFF. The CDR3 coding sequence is TGTGCCATCACCCCAGGGCTTGGGGAAAAACTGTTTTTT.

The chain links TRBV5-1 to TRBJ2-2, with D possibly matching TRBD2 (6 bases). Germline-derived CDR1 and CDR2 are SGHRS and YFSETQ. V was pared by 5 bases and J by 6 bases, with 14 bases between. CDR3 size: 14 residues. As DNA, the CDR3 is TGCGCCAGCAGTCCGCTCGGCGGGGCCGGGGAGCTGTTTTTT. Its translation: CASSPLGGAGELFF.

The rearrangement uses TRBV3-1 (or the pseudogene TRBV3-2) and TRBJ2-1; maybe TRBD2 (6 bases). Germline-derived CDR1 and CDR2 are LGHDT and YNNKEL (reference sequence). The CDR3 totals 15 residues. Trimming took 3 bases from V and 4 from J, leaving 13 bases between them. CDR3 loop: CASSHRGALYNEQFF. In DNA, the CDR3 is TGTGCCAGCAGCCACCGCGGGGCACTTTACAATGAGCAGTTCTTC.

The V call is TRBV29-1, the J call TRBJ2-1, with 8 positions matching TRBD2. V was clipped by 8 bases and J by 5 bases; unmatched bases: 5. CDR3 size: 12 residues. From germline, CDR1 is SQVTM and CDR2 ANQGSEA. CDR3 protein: CSHILADNEQFF. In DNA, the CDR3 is TGCAGCCACATACTAGCGGACAATGAGCAGTTCTTC.

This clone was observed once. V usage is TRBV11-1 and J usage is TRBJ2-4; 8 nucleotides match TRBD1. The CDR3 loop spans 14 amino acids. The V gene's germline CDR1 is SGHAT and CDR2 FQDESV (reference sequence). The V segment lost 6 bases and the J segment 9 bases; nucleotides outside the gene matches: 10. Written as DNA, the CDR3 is TGTGCCAGCAGGCCTCCAGGGGGCGCAGGCATTCAGTACTTC. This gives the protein CASRPPGGAGIQYF.

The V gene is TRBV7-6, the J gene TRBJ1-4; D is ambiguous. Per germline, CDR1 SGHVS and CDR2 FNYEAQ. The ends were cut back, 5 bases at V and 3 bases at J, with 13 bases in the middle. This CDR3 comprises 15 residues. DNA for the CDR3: TGTGCCAGCAGCCCTGGAGTCGCGGCTAATGAAAAACTGTTTTTT. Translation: CASSPGVAANEKLFF.

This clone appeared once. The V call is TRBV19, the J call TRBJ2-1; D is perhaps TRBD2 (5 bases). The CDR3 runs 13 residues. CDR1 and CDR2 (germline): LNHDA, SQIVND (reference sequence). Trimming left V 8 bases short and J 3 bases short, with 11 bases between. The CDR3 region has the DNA TGTGCCAGTGACACGGGAATCTACAATGAGCAGTTCTTC. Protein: CASDTGIYNEQFF.

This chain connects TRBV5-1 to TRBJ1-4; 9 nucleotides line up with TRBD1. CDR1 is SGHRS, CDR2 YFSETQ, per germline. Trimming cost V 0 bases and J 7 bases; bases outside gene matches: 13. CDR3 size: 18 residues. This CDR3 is CASSLGLRTGVRGEKLFF. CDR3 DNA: TGCGCCAGCAGCTTGGGTCTAAGGACAGGGGTCCGCGGTGAAAAACTGTTTTTT.

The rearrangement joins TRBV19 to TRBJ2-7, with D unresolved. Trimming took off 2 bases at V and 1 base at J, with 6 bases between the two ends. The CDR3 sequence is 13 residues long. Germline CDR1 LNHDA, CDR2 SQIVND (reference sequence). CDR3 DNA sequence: TGTGCCAGTAGTATACCACAGTCCTACGAGCAGTACTTC. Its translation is CASSIPQSYEQYF.

CDR3 in amino acids: CASSGTSGYQETQYF. In nucleotides, the CDR3 is TGTGCCAGCAGCGGGACTAGCGGGTACCAAGAGACCCAGTACTTC. The chain recombines TRBV9 with TRBJ2-5; 11 bases line up with TRBD2. Trimming removed 3 bases from V and 0 bases from J; junction bases left unmatched: 1. The CDR3 is 15 amino acids. The germline CDR1 and CDR2 sequences are SGDLS and YYNGEE.

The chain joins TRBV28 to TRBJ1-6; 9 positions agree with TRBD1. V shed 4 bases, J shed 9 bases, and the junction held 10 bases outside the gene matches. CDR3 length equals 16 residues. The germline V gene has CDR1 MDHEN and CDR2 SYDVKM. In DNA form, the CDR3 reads TGTGCCAGCAGTTCTGGACAGGGGAGTTATGGTTCACCCCTCCACTTT. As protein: CASSSGQGSYGSPLHF.

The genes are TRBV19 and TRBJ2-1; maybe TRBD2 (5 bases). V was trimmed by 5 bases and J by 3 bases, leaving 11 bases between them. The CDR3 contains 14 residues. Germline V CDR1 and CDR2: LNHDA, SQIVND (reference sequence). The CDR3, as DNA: TGTGCCAGTAGTCCAATAGCGAGCTACAATGAGCAGTTCTTC. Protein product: CASSPIASYNEQFF.

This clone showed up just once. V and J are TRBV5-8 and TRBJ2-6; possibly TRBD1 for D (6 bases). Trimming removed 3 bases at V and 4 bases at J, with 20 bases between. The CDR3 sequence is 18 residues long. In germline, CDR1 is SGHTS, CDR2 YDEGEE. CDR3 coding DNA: TGTGCCAGCAGCTCCTACTTCGGGACAAAATTAGGGGCCAACGTCCTGACTTTC. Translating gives CASSSYFGTKLGANVLTF.

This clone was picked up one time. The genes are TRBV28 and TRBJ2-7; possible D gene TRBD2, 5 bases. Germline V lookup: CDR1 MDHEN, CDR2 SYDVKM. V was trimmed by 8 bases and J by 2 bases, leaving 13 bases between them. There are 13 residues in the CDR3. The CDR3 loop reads CASSEGTPYEQYF. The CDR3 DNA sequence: TGTGCCAGCTCAGAGGGAACTCCCTACGAGCAGTACTTC. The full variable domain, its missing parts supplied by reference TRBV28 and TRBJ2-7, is DVKVTQSSRYLVKRTGEKVFLECVQDMDHENMFWYRQDPGLGLRLIYFSYDVKMKEKGDIPEGYSVSREKKERFSLILESASTNQTSMYLCASSEGTPYEQYFGPGTRLTVT.

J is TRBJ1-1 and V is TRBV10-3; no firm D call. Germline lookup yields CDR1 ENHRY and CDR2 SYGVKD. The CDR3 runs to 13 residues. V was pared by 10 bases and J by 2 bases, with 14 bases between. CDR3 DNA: TGTGCCAGCCACAGTTCCGGAAACACTGAAGCTTTCTTT. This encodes CASHSSGNTEAFF.

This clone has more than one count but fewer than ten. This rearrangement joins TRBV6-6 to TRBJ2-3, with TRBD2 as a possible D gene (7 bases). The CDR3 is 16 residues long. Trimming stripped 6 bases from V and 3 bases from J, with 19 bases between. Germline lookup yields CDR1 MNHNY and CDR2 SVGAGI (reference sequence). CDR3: CASRRLGGGGTDTQYF. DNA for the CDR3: TGTGCCAGCAGACGTTTGGGAGGGGGAGGGACAGATACGCAGTATTTT.

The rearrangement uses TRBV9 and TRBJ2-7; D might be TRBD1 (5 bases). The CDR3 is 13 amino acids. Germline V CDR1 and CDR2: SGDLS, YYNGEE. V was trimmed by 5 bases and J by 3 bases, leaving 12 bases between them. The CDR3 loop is CASRATGNYEQYV. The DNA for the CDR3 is TGTGCCAGCAGAGCTACAGGTAACTACGAGCAGTACGTC.

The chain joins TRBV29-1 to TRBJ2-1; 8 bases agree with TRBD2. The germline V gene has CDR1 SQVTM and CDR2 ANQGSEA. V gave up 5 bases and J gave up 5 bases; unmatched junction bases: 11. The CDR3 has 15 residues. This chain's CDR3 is CSVSQSGRPHNEQFF. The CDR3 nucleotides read TGCAGCGTTTCACAGAGCGGGAGACCCCACAATGAGCAGTTCTTC.

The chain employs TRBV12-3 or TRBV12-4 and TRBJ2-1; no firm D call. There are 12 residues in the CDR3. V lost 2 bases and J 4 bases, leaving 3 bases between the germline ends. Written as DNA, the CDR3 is TGTGCCAGCAGTTTAACTTACAATGAGCAGTTCTTC. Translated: CASSLTYNEQFF.

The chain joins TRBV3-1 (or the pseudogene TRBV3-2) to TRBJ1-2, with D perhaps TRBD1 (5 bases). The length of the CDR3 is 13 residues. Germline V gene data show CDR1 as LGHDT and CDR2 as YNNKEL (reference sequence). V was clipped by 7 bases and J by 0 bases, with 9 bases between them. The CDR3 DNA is TGTGCCAGCAACCCAGGGACTAACTATGGCTACACCTTC. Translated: CASNPGTNYGYTF.

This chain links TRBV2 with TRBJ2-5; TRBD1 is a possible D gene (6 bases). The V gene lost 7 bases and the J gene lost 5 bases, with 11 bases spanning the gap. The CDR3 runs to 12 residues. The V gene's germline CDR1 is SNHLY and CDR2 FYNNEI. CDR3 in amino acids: CASTRRGETQYF. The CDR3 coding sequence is TGTGCCAGCACGCGAAGGGGGGAGACCCAGTACTTC.

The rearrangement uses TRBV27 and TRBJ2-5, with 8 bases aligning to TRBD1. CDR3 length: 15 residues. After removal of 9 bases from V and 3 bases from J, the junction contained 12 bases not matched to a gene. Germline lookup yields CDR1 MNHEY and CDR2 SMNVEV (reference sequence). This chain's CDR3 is CASKRFGQGKETQYF. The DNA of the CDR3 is TGTGCCAGTAAGCGGTTCGGACAGGGAAAAGAGACCCAGTACTTC.

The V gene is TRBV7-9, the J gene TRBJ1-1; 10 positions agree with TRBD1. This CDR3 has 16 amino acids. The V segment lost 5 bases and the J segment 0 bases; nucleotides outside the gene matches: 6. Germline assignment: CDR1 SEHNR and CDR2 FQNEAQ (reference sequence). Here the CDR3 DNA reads TGTGCCAGCAGCCCCAGACAGGGGGCCTTGAACACTGAAGCTTTCTTT. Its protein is CASSPRQGALNTEAFF. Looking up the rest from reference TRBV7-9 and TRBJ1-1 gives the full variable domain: DTGVSQNPRHKITKRGQNVTFRCDPISEHNRLYWYRQTLGQGPEFLTYFQNEAQLEKSRLLSDRFSAERPKGSFSTLEIQRTEQGDSAMYLCASSPRQGALNTEAFFGQGTRLTVV.

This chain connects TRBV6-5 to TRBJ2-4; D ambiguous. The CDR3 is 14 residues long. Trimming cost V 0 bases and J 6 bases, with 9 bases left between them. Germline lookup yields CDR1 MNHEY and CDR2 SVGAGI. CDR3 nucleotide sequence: TGTGCCAGCAGTTACTCGACAACGAGAAACATTCAGTACTTC. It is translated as CASSYSTTRNIQYF.

The CDR3 loop is CASSEGAGGTWQPQHF. The CDR3 DNA reads TGTGCCAGCAGTGAAGGGGCAGGGGGCACGTGGCAGCCCCAGCATTTT. The chain links TRBV6-1 to TRBJ1-5; 8 positions match TRBD1. The CDR3 length is 16 residues. The V and J ends lost 1 base and 7 bases, in that order; junction bases with no gene match: 9. Germline values: CDR1 MNHNS, CDR2 SASEGT.

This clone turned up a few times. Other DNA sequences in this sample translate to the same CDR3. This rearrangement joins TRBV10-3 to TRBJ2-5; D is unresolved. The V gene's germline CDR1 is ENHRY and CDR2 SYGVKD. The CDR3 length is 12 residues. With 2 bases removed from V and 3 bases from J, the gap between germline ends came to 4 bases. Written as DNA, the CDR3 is TGTGCCATCAGTGAGCCAAAAGAGACCCAGTACTTC. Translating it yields CAISEPKETQYF.

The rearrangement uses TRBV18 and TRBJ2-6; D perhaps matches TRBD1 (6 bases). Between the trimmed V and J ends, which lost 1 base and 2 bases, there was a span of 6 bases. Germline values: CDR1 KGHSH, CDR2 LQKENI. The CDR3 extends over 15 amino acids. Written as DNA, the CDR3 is TGTGCCAGCTCACCACAGGGGGCTGGGGCCAACGTCCTGACTTTC. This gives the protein CASSPQGAGANVLTF.

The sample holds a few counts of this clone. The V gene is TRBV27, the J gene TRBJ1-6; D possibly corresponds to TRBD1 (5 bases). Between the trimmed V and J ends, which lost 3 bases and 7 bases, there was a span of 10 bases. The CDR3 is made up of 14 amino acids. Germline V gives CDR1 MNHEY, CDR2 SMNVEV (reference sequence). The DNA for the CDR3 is TGTGCCAGCAGTTTCTTGCAGGGAAATTCACCCCTCCACTTT. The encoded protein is CASSFLQGNSPLHF.

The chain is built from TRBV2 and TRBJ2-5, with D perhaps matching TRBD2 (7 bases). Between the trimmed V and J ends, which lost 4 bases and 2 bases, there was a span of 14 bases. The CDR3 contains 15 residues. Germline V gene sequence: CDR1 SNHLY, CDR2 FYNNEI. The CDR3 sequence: CASSVQGTIQETQYF. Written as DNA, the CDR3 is TGTGCCAGCAGTGTCCAGGGGACTATTCAAGAGACCCAGTACTTC.

As DNA, the CDR3 is TGCGCCAGTACCTCAGGGGGTGGGGTCACTGAAGCTTTCTTT. Amino acids: CASTSGGGVTEAFF. This chain uses TRBV10-2 with TRBJ1-1; TRBD1 aligns across 7 bases. This CDR3 has 14 amino acids. Germline trimming cut 9 bases from V and 4 bases from J; bases unmatched to any gene: 11. Germline CDR1 and CDR2: WSHSY and SAAADI.